A selection of T cell receptor beta chains follows, all from one sample in a study of T cells in Graves' hyperthyroidism and ophthalmopathy. In TCRdb, the multiplex PCR reads were re-called with MiXCR into one record per CDR3 protein. The repertoire consists of approximately 210,000 distinct CDR3 sequences, with over 15% occurring once and the leading ten covering 50%. Source material: blood. These receptors came from a man in his fifties or sixties with Graves' hyperthyroidism. Both conserved end residues are part of each CDR3. The order of the fields is J gene, clone size, D gene, V gene, CDR3 DNA, CDR3 protein. A D gene is named only where the DNA matches it firmly. Clone size is given for some rows only: seen once, a few or many times, or a class if the clone is expanded.

J: TRBJ2-7
size: many
D: NA
V: TRBV12-3/TRBV12-4
DNA: TGTGCCAGCAAACCCGGGGACTCCTACGAGCAGTACTTC
CDR3: CASKPGDSYEQYF

J: TRBJ1-5
size: few
D: NA
V: TRBV18
DNA: TGTGCCAGCTCACTCTCCGGGCCCCAAAGCAATCAGCCCCAGCATTTT
CDR3: CASSLSGPQSNQPQHF

J: TRBJ2-7
size: many
D: NA
V: TRBV5-1
DNA: TGCGCCAGCAGCTTTGGGGGGTCGCGGAACGAGCAGTACTTC
CDR3: CASSFGGSRNEQYF

J: TRBJ2-5
size: medium-sized
D: TRBD2
V: TRBV20-1
DNA: TGCAGTGCTAGAGTAGGACTAGCGAGAACCCAGTACTTC
CDR3: CSARVGLARTQYF

J: TRBJ1-1
size: many
D: NA
V: TRBV3-1
DNA: TGTGCCAGCAGCCAAGAAAGGGGGGGTTGGTTTTCTGAAGCTTTCTTT
CDR3: CASSQERGGWFSEAFF

J: TRBJ2-5
size: few
D: TRBD1
V: TRBV20-1
DNA: TGCACTCCGGTGGGACAGGGCGAGACCCAGTACTTC
CDR3: CTPVGQGETQYF

J: TRBJ2-7
size: NA
D: NA
V: TRBV11-2
DNA: TGTGCCAGCAGCCTCGGGGCAGGGATGAACGAGCAGTACTTC
CDR3: CASSLGAGMNEQYF

J: TRBJ2-5
size: NA
D: TRBD1
V: TRBV27
DNA: TGTGCCAGACCAGGGGGAGAGACCCAGTACTTC
CDR3: CARPGGETQYF

J: TRBJ2-3
size: NA
D: NA
V: TRBV2
DNA: TGTGCCAGCAAACAGGCAAGGGCCACCACAGATACGCAGTATTTT
CDR3: CASKQARATTDTQYF

J: TRBJ2-7
size: NA
D: TRBD2
V: TRBV27
DNA: TGTGCCAGCAGTTTGGAGGGACTAGCGGGACTCCGGCAGTACTTC
CDR3: CASSLEGLAGLRQYF

J: TRBJ1-1
size: few
D: NA
V: TRBV20-1
DNA: TGCAGTGCTAGATCCCTAAGAGTGAACACTGAAGCTTTCTTT
CDR3: CSARSLRVNTEAFF

J: TRBJ2-7
size: NA
D: NA
V: TRBV6-5
DNA: TGTGCCAGCAGTTTTCGCGGGGAGCCCTACGAGCAGTACTTC
CDR3: CASSFRGEPYEQYF

J: TRBJ1-1
size: few
D: NA
V: TRBV7-9
DNA: TGTGCCAGCAGCTCAACCGTACACCGGTACTTAGGGAACACTGAAGCTTTCTTT
CDR3: CASSSTVHRYLGNTEAFF

J: TRBJ2-3
size: many
D: TRBD2
V: TRBV2
DNA: TGTGCCAGCAGCGCATCAGCGGGAAGCACAGATACGCAGTATTTT
CDR3: CASSASAGSTDTQYF

J: TRBJ2-5
size: few
D: TRBD1
V: TRBV5-1
DNA: TGCGCCAGCAGCCCGGGACAGGGGGCAGCAGAGACCCAGTACTTC
CDR3: CASSPGQGAAETQYF